These 12 T cell receptor beta chains were sequenced from one sample in a study of CD8 T cells in Susac syndrome. Roughly 0.45 to 1 ug RNA was reverse transcribed with random hexamers. MiXCR, run by TCRdb on the immunoSEQ multiplex PCR reads, gives a single entry per CDR3 protein. The sample has approximately 180,000 distinct CDR3 sequences, almost 96% seen once. Sequenced: CD4+ T cells from PBMCs. These TCRs come from a human donor with multiple sclerosis.

This rearrangement joins TRBV28 to TRBJ2-3; D call uncertain. The CDR3 spans 12 residues. Trimming stripped 6 bases from V and 6 bases from J, with 10 bases between. The germline CDR1 and CDR2 sequences are MDHEN and SYDVKM. CDR3 region: CASSPVVDTQYF. CDR3 bases: TGTGCCAGCAGCCCAGTCGTCGATACGCAGTATTTT.

The rearrangement joins TRBV3-1 to TRBJ1-2; D is undetermined. Between the trimmed V and J ends, which lost 1 base and 8 bases, there was a span of 11 bases. Germline V gives CDR1 LGHDT, CDR2 YNNKEL (reference sequence). CDR3 length: 13 amino acids. The CDR3 nucleotides read TGTGCCAGCAGCCAAGTAAAAAGCGGGGGCTACACCTTC. As protein: CASSQVKSGGYTF.

CDR3 in DNA: TGCGCCAGCAGCCTCCAGTTTAGGGGGTTCTACAATGAGCAGTTCTTC. Translating it yields CASSLQFRGFYNEQFF. The V gene is TRBV5-1, the J gene TRBJ2-1, with D perhaps TRBD1 (6 bases). Trimming removed 4 bases from V and 3 bases from J, with 17 bases in between. CDR3 size: 16 residues. Germline lookup yields CDR1 SGHRS and CDR2 YFSETQ.

The chain links TRBV20-1 to TRBJ2-7; tentative D call: TRBD1 (5 bases). Germline-derived CDR1 and CDR2 are DFQATT and SNEGSKA (reference sequence). V gave up 0 bases and J gave up 7 bases, with 13 bases separating them. There are 13 residues in the CDR3. The CDR3 spells CSARDPGPKEQYF. Written as DNA, the CDR3 is TGCAGTGCTAGAGATCCAGGGCCCAAGGAGCAGTACTTC.

This chain connects TRBV20-1 to TRBJ2-1; tentatively, D is TRBD1 (5 bases). Trimming shortened V by 6 bases and J by 9 bases, and 18 bases separated the two germline ends. This CDR3 has 13 residues. Germline-derived CDR1 and CDR2 are DFQATT and SNEGSKA (reference sequence). The DNA of the CDR3 is TGCAGTGCACCCCCCTCAGGGTTTCCTGAGCAGTTCTTC. Its translation is CSAPPSGFPEQFF.

V usage is TRBV5-1 and J usage is TRBJ2-1, with 8 nucleotides matching TRBD2. The CDR3 runs to 16 residues. Germline trimming cut 1 base from V and 7 bases from J; bases unmatched to any gene: 10. The germline V gene has CDR1 SGHRS and CDR2 YFSETQ. The CDR3 reads CASSLWGGGSGNEQFF. The CDR3 DNA reads TGCGCCAGCAGCTTGTGGGGCGGGGGGTCTGGAAATGAGCAGTTCTTC.

This sequence joins TRBV20-1 and TRBJ1-1; TRBD1 is a possible D gene (5 bases). Germline CDR1 is DFQATT and CDR2 is SNEGSKA (reference sequence). The length of the CDR3 is 12 residues. Trimming stripped 2 bases from V and 5 bases from J, with 9 bases between. Here the CDR3 reads CSARIQGTEAFF. The CDR3, as DNA: TGCAGTGCTAGAATTCAGGGTACTGAAGCTTTCTTT.

This chain joins TRBV20-1 and TRBJ2-1, with TRBD2 matching 9 bases. V gave up 6 bases and J gave up 9 bases; unmatched junction bases: 6. This CDR3 contains 12 residues. Germline V gene sequence: CDR1 DFQATT, CDR2 SNEGSKA (reference sequence). The CDR3 loop is CSAIPGLAEQFF. The DNA for the CDR3 is TGCAGTGCCATTCCGGGACTAGCTGAGCAGTTCTTC.

The chain combines TRBV9 with TRBJ1-4; the D gene is possibly TRBD1 (6 bases). This CDR3 is built from 15 residues. Germline V gives CDR1 SGDLS, CDR2 YYNGEE. V was trimmed by 3 bases and J by 7 bases, leaving 16 bases between them. This CDR3 is CASSDGTTEGEKLFF. Here the CDR3 DNA reads TGTGCCAGCAGCGATGGGACAACTGAGGGTGAAAAACTGTTTTTT.

The J gene is TRBJ2-1, the V gene TRBV30, with TRBD1 matching 9 bases. Trimming cost V 5 bases and J 0 bases; bases outside gene matches: 14. Germline lookup yields CDR1 GTSNPN and CDR2 SVGIG (reference sequence). CDR3 size: 18 residues. CDR3 DNA: TGTGCCTGGTCGGGGACAGGGTTTGGGATAAGCTCCTACAATGAGCAGTTCTTC. Translated, it gives CAWSGTGFGISSYNEQFF. The full variable domain, rest sourced from reference TRBV30 and TRBJ2-1, is SQTIHQWPATLVQPVGSPLSLECTVEGTSNPNLYWYRQAAGRGLQLLFYSVGIGQISSEVPQNLSASRPQDRQFILSSKKLLLSDSGFYLCAWSGTGFGISSYNEQFFGPGTRLTVL.

This clonotype was recorded only once. V and J are TRBV30 and TRBJ2-1; no clear D. This CDR3 spans 11 amino acids. Germline CDR1 reads GTSNPN; CDR2 reads SVGIG (reference sequence). V was cut by 2 bases and J by 7 bases, with 6 bases left in between. The CDR3 DNA reads TGTGCCTGGAGTACTCTGAATGAGCAGTTCTTC. Its translation is CAWSTLNEQFF.

This clonotype was observed a single time. CDR3 nucleotide sequence: TGCAGTGCACAGGGGTTTGGAAACACCATATATTTT. Translation gives CSAQGFGNTIYF. The rearrangement links TRBV20-1 to TRBJ1-3; 7 bases fit TRBD1. Germline CDR1 and CDR2: DFQATT and SNEGSKA (reference sequence). V shed 6 bases, J shed 3 bases, and the junction held 2 bases outside the gene matches. The CDR3 is 12 residues long.